Below, one T cell receptor beta chain is given with its context. For recovered donors of Cohort 3, there were two negative PCRs, clearance, or symptom resolution. This specimen belongs to a study of blood T cell repertoires in COVID-19. Study in general: PBMCs, B-cell-depleted T cells, or T cells provided the cDNA or gDNA that made up the material.

Original analysis: How many nucleated cells were present was estimated from reference gene primer amplification. TCRdb's copy holds only in-frame clones and misses some; the assay was immunoSEQ multiplex PCR. D and trimming were read from the DNA, whereas the V and J calls and clone size are those reported in that table. In the table there are more than 150,000 clones, over 80% of which are singletons. The V end lost 5 bases, the J end lost 3 bases, and 10 bases lay between the germline ends. The CDR3 runs 13 residues. Germline values: CDR1 SEHNR, CDR2 FQNEAQ (reference sequence). This clonotype was obtained from a woman in her fifties or sixties who had recovered from COVID-19. The specimen was PBMCs or T cells enriched from blood (not recorded which). The rearrangement links TRBV7-9 to TRBJ2-5; TRBD2 might be the D (6 bases). The DNA for the CDR3 is TGTGCCAGCAGCCGGCGGGGCGAAGAGACCCAGTACTTC. Its protein is CASSRRGEETQYF.